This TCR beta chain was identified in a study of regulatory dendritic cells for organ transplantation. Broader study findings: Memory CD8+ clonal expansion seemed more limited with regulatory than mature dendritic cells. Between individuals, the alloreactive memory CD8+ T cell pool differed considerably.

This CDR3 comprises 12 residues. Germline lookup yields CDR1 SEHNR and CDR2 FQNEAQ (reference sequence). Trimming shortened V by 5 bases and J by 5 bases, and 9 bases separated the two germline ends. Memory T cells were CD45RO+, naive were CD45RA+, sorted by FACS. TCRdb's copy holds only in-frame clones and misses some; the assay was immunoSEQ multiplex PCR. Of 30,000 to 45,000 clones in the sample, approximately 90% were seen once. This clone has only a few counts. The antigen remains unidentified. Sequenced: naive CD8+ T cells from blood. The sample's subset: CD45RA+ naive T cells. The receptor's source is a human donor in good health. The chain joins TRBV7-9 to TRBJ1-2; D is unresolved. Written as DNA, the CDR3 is TGTGCCAGCAGCCCGGCACCGTATGGCTACACCTTC. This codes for CASSPAPYGYTF.